This T cell receptor beta chain was sequenced during a study of cytomegalovirus exposure and HLA in healthy donors. The study, taken as a whole, reports: Previous analysis showed most TCR beta V segments were productive about 90% or about 30% of the time. Indistinguishability led to the exclusion of some V segments, TRBV6-2 and TRBV6-3 included.

Primers for the PCR totalled 60 Vbeta and 13 Jbeta. Original analysis: Some 11 million shared chains were among the about 80 million unique TCR beta chains that a later analysis counted. Profiling relied on immunoSEQ multiplex PCR, and the TCRdb table lists in-frame clones only, not all of them. V, J and clone size derive from that table, while D and trimming were established from the DNA sequence. The sample lists about 94,000 clones; 81% were seen once. Trimming took 1 base from V and 7 from J; bases not matched to a gene: 4. From germline, CDR1 is SEHNR and CDR2 FQNEAQ (reference sequence). The CDR3 extends over 15 amino acids. No CMV serostatus entry exists for this donor. In regard to this clone: Its antigen is not known.

The chain couples TRBV7-9 to TRBJ1-4; 9 nucleotides line up with TRBD1. This receptor was taken from a human donor in good health. The sample taken for sequencing was PBMCs. The CDR3 sequence is CASSLVGQGSEKLFF. The CDR3, as DNA: TGTGCCAGCAGCTTAGTAGGACAGGGGAGTGAAAAACTGTTTTTT.